A selection of T cell receptor beta chains follows, all from one sample in a study of T cells in Graves' hyperthyroidism and ophthalmopathy. In TCRdb, the multiplex PCR reads were re-called with MiXCR into one record per CDR3 protein. The sample holds 600,000 to 650,000 distinct CDR3 sequences, 20% seen once. The sequenced sample was blood. Every receptor here comes from a man between 25 and 39 years old with Graves' ophthalmopathy. Both conserved end residues are part of each CDR3. D genes are given only for firm matches. Rows give clone size only sometimes, using once, few, many, or a class for an expanded clone.

V	D	size	J	DNA	CDR3
TRBV7-3	TRBD2	NA	TRBJ2-1	TGTGCCAGCAGCTTACGACTAGCGGGAGGGCAGAATGAGCAGTTCTTC	CASSLRLAGGQNEQFF
TRBV11-2	TRBD2	few	TRBJ2-7	TGTGCCAGCAGCCCCCAGGGAACTAGCGGGATGTACGAGCAGTACTTC	CASSPQGTSGMYEQYF
TRBV10-1	NA	NA	TRBJ2-7	TGCGCCAGCAGTGTTAGCGGATCCTACGAGCAGTACTTC	CASSVSGSYEQYF
TRBV6-5	TRBD2	NA	TRBJ2-1	TGTGCCAGCAGTTACGGACTAGCGGGATCATACAATGAGCAGTTCTTC	CASSYGLAGSYNEQFF
TRBV7-6	NA	many	TRBJ1-1	TGTGCCAGCAGCTTAGAAGCGGATGCAGGGGTGAACACTGAAGCTTTCTTT	CASSLEADAGVNTEAFF
TRBV28	TRBD1	many	TRBJ1-1	TGTGCCAGCAGGACCGGGACAGGAGGTCTGAAAGCTTTCTTT	CASRTGTGGLKAFF
TRBV20-1	NA	few	TRBJ2-5	TGCAGTGCTCGCCGGGGCACCCCAGAGACCCAGTACTTC	CSARRGTPETQYF
TRBV11-2	NA	NA	TRBJ2-1	TGTGCCAGCAGCTTAGGGTCGGGGCTTATCAATGAGCAGTTCTTC	CASSLGSGLINEQFF
TRBV9	NA	NA	TRBJ1-5	TGTGCCAGCAGCGTAGAGGGGGGGAGCAATCAGCCCCAGCATTTT	CASSVEGGSNQPQHF
TRBV20-1	TRBD2	many	TRBJ2-1	TGCAGTGCCCGAGCGGGAGGGTCACCCAATGAGCAGTTCTTC	CSARAGGSPNEQFF
TRBV7-8	TRBD2	few	TRBJ2-1	TGTGCCAGCAGCCCAGCTGGAGCGGGGGAGCAGTTCTTC	CASSPAGAGEQFF
TRBV9	NA	NA	TRBJ2-7	TGTGCCAGCAGCGGCCGGGAAGGAAGGACGTACGAGCAGTACTTC	CASSGREGRTYEQYF
TRBV28	TRBD2	NA	TRBJ2-1	TGTGCCAGCAGCCTGGGACTAGCGGGAGGGAGCTCCTACAATGAGCAGTTCTTC	CASSLGLAGGSSYNEQFF
TRBV28	TRBD2	many	TRBJ2-3	TGTGCCAGCAGTTTAGGGACTAGCGGGAGAAGCGCAGATACGCAGTATTTT	CASSLGTSGRSADTQYF
TRBV10-3	TRBD1	NA	TRBJ1-1	TGTGCCATCAGTGAGCTGACAGGGGGGACTGAAGCTTTCTTT	CAISELTGGTEAFF
TRBV6-1	NA	few	TRBJ1-5	TGTGCCAGCAGTGATAAGTCGGCCTTTTATAGCAATCAGCCCCAGCATTTT	CASSDKSAFYSNQPQHF
TRBV20-1	NA	NA	TRBJ2-1	TGCAGTGCTAGGACTCCGACTCGCTCCTACAATGAGCAGTTCTTC	CSARTPTRSYNEQFF
TRBV30	NA	few	TRBJ1-2	TGTGCCTGGAGTGTTTACACCTCTAACTATGGCTACACCTTC	CAWSVYTSNYGYTF
TRBV3-1	NA	few	TRBJ2-4	TGTGCCAGCAGCTCTCGGGACACAGAAAACATTCAGTACTTC	CASSSRDTENIQYF
TRBV20-1	TRBD2	few	TRBJ2-3	TGCAGTGCTAGAGTGACTATGCGGGAGAAGGCAGATACGCAGTATTTT	CSARVTMREKADTQYF
TRBV28	NA	few	TRBJ2-3	TGTGCCAGCAGTTTCCGGACAGGCACAGATACGCAGTATTTT	CASSFRTGTDTQYF
TRBV27	TRBD2	NA	TRBJ2-7	TGTGCCAGCAGTTTATCGGGTCGGGCTAGCGGGAGGGTCTACGAGCAGTACTTC	CASSLSGRASGRVYEQYF
TRBV6-2/TRBV6-3	TRBD2	few	TRBJ2-3	TGTGCCAGCAGTAAAAGCGGGGGAACAGATACGCAGTATTTT	CASSKSGGTDTQYF
TRBV11-3	NA	NA	TRBJ1-1	TGTGCCAGCAGCCGGAATTCAGAAAAAGCTTTCTTT	CASSRNSEKAFF
TRBV10-3	NA	few	TRBJ2-3	TGTGCCATCAGGAACAAAAGCACAGATACGCAGTATTTT	CAIRNKSTDTQYF
TRBV12-3/TRBV12-4	TRBD1	NA	TRBJ2-5	TGTGCCAGCAGTTACTTGTGGGACAGGGAAGTCGCGGAGACCCAGTACTTC	CASSYLWDREVAETQYF
TRBV5-1	TRBD2	NA	TRBJ2-1	TGCGCCAGCAGCCAAGAAGCTAGCGGGGGTTACAATGAGCAGTTCTTC	CASSQEASGGYNEQFF
TRBV9	NA	NA	TRBJ2-1	TGTGCCAGCAGCGTACGAGCGGAAGGCTCCTACAATGAGCAGTTCTTC	CASSVRAEGSYNEQFF